This T cell receptor beta chain was profiled in a study of cytomegalovirus exposure and HLA in healthy donors. Amplification used 60 Vbeta primers and 13 Jbeta primers. This table comes from immunoSEQ multiplex PCR, and its TCRdb copy is limited to in-frame clones, with some not included. Among about 150,000 clones listed, 77% were seen once. Remarks on this clone: Its antigen is as yet unknown.

Findings of the study overall: TCR beta V- and J-gene trimming, according to a later analysis, was linked to a missense DCLRE1C variant. Published work reported that the classifier diagnosed cytomegalovirus status with high specificity and sensitivity. An analysis was carried out later, and it reportedly showed fewer N-insertions in an Asian-associated ancestry cluster than the approximately 660-donor mean.

The source is a woman aged 30 to 39 in good health and CMV-seropositive. Material: PBMCs.

CDR3 coding DNA: TGTGCCAGCAGTGAGGGACAGGGTTGGTTGGGCACCGGGGAGCTGTTTTTT. Translated: CASSEGQGWLGTGELFF. The chain joins TRBV2 to TRBJ2-2, with 9 bases aligning to TRBD1. V shed 3 bases and J 4 bases; nucleotides not matched to a gene: 9. CDR3 length: 17 residues. Germline CDR1 and CDR2: SNHLY and FYNNEI.